These T cell receptor beta chains were read from a single sample in a study of blood T cell repertoires in COVID-19. This table comes from immunoSEQ multiplex PCR, and its TCRdb copy is limited to in-frame clones, with some not included. The table lists around 140,000 clones, about 86% of them singletons. Sequenced material: PBMCs or T cells enriched from blood (not recorded which). The receptor set was obtained from a man aged 40-55 years with acute COVID-19. The conserved cysteine and the conserved F or W are not part of the CDR3 here. Clone size is given for some rows only: seen once, a few or many times, or a class if the clone is expanded.

j_call clone_size v_call cdr3_aa
TRBJ1-6 few TRBV28 ASSFGGLSSYNSPLH
TRBJ1-2 - TRBV10-3 AIGGFDYGYT
TRBJ1-5 - TRBV28 ASISGIGQPQH
TRBJ1-1 once TRBV5-1 ASSLARVVHAEAF
TRBJ2-1 - TRBV5-1 ASSATLDEQF
TRBJ2-5 - TRBV30 AWSPEAGGWETQY
TRBJ2-3 once TRBV6-5 ASRGTDTQY
TRBJ1-1 - TRBV24-1 ATSDGGKNTEAF
TRBJ2-5 - TRBV9 ASTGGTQY
TRBJ1-4 - TRBV9 ASSVVGAAGEKLF
TRBJ2-1 - TRBV19 ASSREGFYNEQF
TRBJ1-4 - TRBV5-1 ASSVGQYNEKLF
TRBJ2-7 - TRBV12-3/TRBV12-4 ASSLSLLYEQY
TRBJ1-6 - TRBV28 ATQGETYNSPLH
TRBJ2-3 - TRBV9 ASSAIGAGADTQY
TRBJ2-1 - TRBV5-1 ASSTKRGGNNEQF
TRBJ2-7 once TRBV7-2 ASSPQGGSYEQY
TRBJ2-5 - TRBV19 ASRWAPEETQY
TRBJ1-5 once TRBV19 ASSIGQLNQPQH
TRBJ1-2 few TRBV6-5 ASLLVEGGTSYT
TRBJ1-1 - TRBV27 ASSLTGGFTEAF
TRBJ1-4 - TRBV28 ASSLYAAAGGEKLF
TRBJ2-7 - TRBV28 ASKHGGGVISYEQY
TRBJ1-6 - TRBV2 AGGGGFNSPLH
TRBJ1-6 - TRBV19 ASTEGSYNSPLH
TRBJ2-1 few TRBV18 ASSPDGPGLLNEQF
TRBJ1-2 - TRBV28 ASSLGERGYT
TRBJ2-7 - TRBV11-2 ASSLTSGSYEQY
TRBJ2-5 - TRBV19 ASRSSGGAQETQY
TRBJ2-2 - TRBV19 ASSRLAEVTGELF
TRBJ2-1 - TRBV9 ASSSERPGRNEQF
TRBJ1-5 few TRBV28 ASRLGQGRGNQPQH
TRBJ1-5 once TRBV5-5 ASSLTETGPQH
TRBJ2-3 - TRBV9 ASSLNPLSTDTQY
TRBJ1-2 once TRBV29-1 SVDGQGMNP
TRBJ1-4 - TRBV6-1 ASSEDTGLEKLF
TRBJ1-1 - TRBV18 ASSPLEDTEAF
TRBJ1-1 - TRBV19 ASSILTGSTEAF
TRBJ2-2 few TRBV30 AWSELGANTGELF
TRBJ2-7 - TRBV5-5 ASSSSTLYEQY
TRBJ1-2 once TRBV28 ASRRDRIYGYT
TRBJ2-1 - TRBV5-6 ASSLQDYNEQF
TRBJ2-7 once TRBV5-1 ASSLGQGTSYEQY
TRBJ2-2 - TRBV5-1 ASSPTSGGRVKTGELF
TRBJ2-7 - TRBV20-1 SSGDSYEQY
TRBJ2-2 - TRBV6-5 ASRVRLASGELF
TRBJ1-1 - TRBV7-9 ASSFSSSNTEAF
TRBJ2-5 - TRBV7-2 ASSSSGVRETQY
TRBJ2-2 - TRBV6-5 ASSSQGASTGELF